This is a list of T cell receptor beta chains from one sample in a study of pediatric ulcerative colitis. TCRdb's table, derived via immunoSEQ multiplex PCR, lists solely in-frame clones and lacks some. The table has about 36,000 clones, roughly 83% seen once; the top ten hold 20% to 25%. The specimen sequenced was blood. The source of these receptors is a girl aged 5-17 years with moderate ulcerative colitis. Both conserved end residues are part of each CDR3.

cdr3_aa: CASKWARDTGELFF
v_call: TRBV19
j_call: TRBJ2-2

cdr3_aa: CASSESSGTQYF
v_call: TRBV10-1
j_call: TRBJ2-3

cdr3_aa: CASSPSGMSSYEQYF
v_call: TRBV9
j_call: TRBJ2-7

cdr3_aa: CASSEAAVIVPPIQETQYF
v_call: TRBV2
j_call: TRBJ2-5

cdr3_aa: CASSEASAYQETQYF
v_call: TRBV6-1
j_call: TRBJ2-5

cdr3_aa: CASSETEGEKLFF
v_call: TRBV6-1
j_call: TRBJ1-4

cdr3_aa: CAIRGSDRSMNTEAFF
v_call: TRBV10-3
j_call: TRBJ1-1

cdr3_aa: CASSPYSASGGSPVYNEQFF
v_call: TRBV18
j_call: TRBJ2-1

cdr3_aa: CASSLEWSSTDTQYF
v_call: TRBV5-1
j_call: TRBJ2-3

cdr3_aa: CASSPIQTSYEQYF
v_call: TRBV18
j_call: TRBJ2-7

cdr3_aa: CASSPRQGTYEQYF
v_call: TRBV18
j_call: TRBJ2-7

cdr3_aa: CASSLDRGGLKTQYF
v_call: TRBV7-2
j_call: TRBJ2-5

cdr3_aa: CASTKLKGQGYEQYF
v_call: TRBV28
j_call: TRBJ2-7

cdr3_aa: CASSKPWDGYTF
v_call: TRBV9
j_call: TRBJ1-2

cdr3_aa: CSDGRTSNTEAFF
v_call: TRBV29-1
j_call: TRBJ1-1

cdr3_aa: CASVRLPDDGYTF
v_call: TRBV7-9
j_call: TRBJ1-2

cdr3_aa: CASLRPADTQYF
v_call: TRBV12-2
j_call: TRBJ2-3

cdr3_aa: CASSSQSTGLTEAFF
v_call: TRBV7-2
j_call: TRBJ1-1

cdr3_aa: CASSFGDRGSLGRTEAFF
v_call: TRBV5-4
j_call: TRBJ1-1

cdr3_aa: CASSPLEFIRGATEAFF
v_call: TRBV18
j_call: TRBJ1-1

cdr3_aa: CAIRGLLRGSTDTQYF
v_call: TRBV10-3
j_call: TRBJ2-3

cdr3_aa: CASSPQASLNQPQHF
v_call: TRBV18
j_call: TRBJ1-5

cdr3_aa: CASSPGRNSYEQYF
v_call: TRBV4-1
j_call: TRBJ2-7

cdr3_aa: CASRTGPHQPQHF
v_call: TRBV10-2
j_call: TRBJ1-5

cdr3_aa: CASSNTIANYGYTF
v_call: TRBV19
j_call: TRBJ1-2

cdr3_aa: CAGRTGRPGEKLFF
v_call: TRBV6-1
j_call: TRBJ1-4

cdr3_aa: CASSGTGQETQYF
v_call: TRBV2
j_call: TRBJ2-5

cdr3_aa: CASTKDEGGHLGQYF
v_call: TRBV2
j_call: TRBJ2-7

cdr3_aa: CASSSNSQGRYWAFF
v_call: TRBV27
j_call: TRBJ1-1

cdr3_aa: CASCQRREKLFF
v_call: TRBV28
j_call: TRBJ1-4

cdr3_aa: CASSMVTENQPQHF
v_call: TRBV19
j_call: TRBJ1-5

cdr3_aa: CASSFRGGFDTGELFF
v_call: TRBV11-3
j_call: TRBJ2-2

cdr3_aa: CASSLVGGRAGQPQHF
v_call: TRBV7-2
j_call: TRBJ1-5

cdr3_aa: CASSSGTGNEKLFF
v_call: TRBV5-1
j_call: TRBJ1-4

cdr3_aa: CASSDGAGGDTQYF
v_call: TRBV6-4
j_call: TRBJ2-3

cdr3_aa: CASSLQGANYGYTF
v_call: TRBV13
j_call: TRBJ1-2

cdr3_aa: CASSSQGRNYGYTF
v_call: TRBV6-5
j_call: TRBJ1-2

cdr3_aa: CASSEDRNYGYTF
v_call: TRBV10-2
j_call: TRBJ1-2

cdr3_aa: CASSPGLSGVQETQYF
v_call: TRBV5-1
j_call: TRBJ2-5

cdr3_aa: CASSLIPKAFF
v_call: TRBV7-9
j_call: TRBJ1-1

cdr3_aa: CASSLTGNPENNEQFF
v_call: TRBV7-2
j_call: TRBJ2-1

cdr3_aa: CASSWDRVLPGELFF
v_call: TRBV28
j_call: TRBJ2-2

cdr3_aa: CASSEFNEQFF
v_call: TRBV19
j_call: TRBJ2-1

cdr3_aa: CASSLVTIGGLGWEQYF
v_call: TRBV7-6
j_call: TRBJ2-7

cdr3_aa: CASTQEDRDSYEQYF
v_call: TRBV6-1
j_call: TRBJ2-7

cdr3_aa: CASSGQGGWTEAFF
v_call: TRBV25-1
j_call: TRBJ1-1

cdr3_aa: CASSQDSGGTGLGTQYF
v_call: TRBV4-1
j_call: TRBJ2-5

cdr3_aa: CASSPGLASNEQFF
v_call: TRBV25-1
j_call: TRBJ2-1

cdr3_aa: CASSRGDTEAFF
v_call: TRBV27
j_call: TRBJ1-1